These T cell receptor beta chains were read from a single sample in a study of cytomegalovirus exposure and HLA in healthy donors. Assay used: immunoSEQ multiplex PCR; TCRdb lists only in-frame clones, some missing. The sample lists around 80,000 clones; approximately 67% were seen once. Sequences were obtained from PBMCs. Source of these receptors: a male donor in good health and CMV-seropositive. Each CDR3 is given with its conserved first and last residue. The D gene is left open where the match is weak. Expanded clones get a size class; other rows say once, few or many, or leave the size out.

TRBJ2-7,.,TRBV10-1,few,CACVGAHEQYF,TGCGCCTGCGTGGGGGCTCACGAGCAGTACTTC
TRBJ2-1,.,TRBV2,.,CASSDGGDEQFF,TGTGCCAGCAGCGACGGCGGGGATGAGCAGTTCTTC
TRBJ2-4,.,TRBV7-9,.,CASSLSRDIKNIQYF,TGTGCCAGCAGCTTATCCCGGGATATCAAAAACATTCAGTACTTC
TRBJ2-7,TRBD1,TRBV5-1,once,CASSEQGAVGYEQYF,TGCGCCAGCAGCGAACAGGGGGCCGTTGGTTACGAGCAGTACTTC
TRBJ1-5,.,TRBV29-1,.,CSVLTGTPGQPQHF,TGCAGCGTCCTTACAGGGACCCCCGGTCAGCCCCAGCATTTT
TRBJ2-5,TRBD2,TRBV5-4,.,CASSSVGLAVQETQYF,TGTGCCAGCAGCTCCGTGGGACTAGCGGTCCAAGAGACCCAGTACTTC
TRBJ1-2,TRBD1,TRBV6-5,.,CASSYQPGQGDGYTF,TGTGCCAGCAGTTATCAACCGGGACAGGGGGATGGCTACACCTTC
TRBJ1-2,.,TRBV29-1,.,CSVDGNGYTF,TGCAGCGTTGATGGCAATGGCTACACCTTC
TRBJ1-1,.,TRBV5-6,.,CASSFPTNTEVFF,TGTGCCAGCAGCTTTCCGACTAACACTGAAGTTTTCTTT
TRBJ2-7,TRBD1,TRBV10-3,.,CAISGALGQGAHEQYF,TGTGCCATCAGCGGGGCCCTCGGACAGGGAGCCCACGAGCAGTACTTC
TRBJ1-1,.,TRBV21-1,once,CASSKGQNTEAFF,TGTGCCAGCAGCAAAGGGCAGAACACTGAAGCTTTCTTT
TRBJ2-1,TRBD2,TRBV5-4,.,CASSLGALAASNEQFF,TGTGCCAGCAGCTTGGGTGCGCTAGCGGCGTCTAATGAGCAGTTCTTC
TRBJ2-1,TRBD2,TRBV7-6,.,CASSFLGGRGHEQFF,TGTGCCAGCAGCTTCCTGGGCGGGAGGGGGCATGAGCAGTTCTTC
TRBJ2-2,TRBD2,TRBV28,.,CASSTGLAGVVGELFF,TGTGCCAGCAGTACGGGACTAGCGGGGGTTGTCGGGGAGCTGTTTTTT
TRBJ1-5,.,TRBV29-1,.,CSAKEQINQPQHF,TGCAGCGCCAAGGAACAGATCAATCAGCCCCAGCATTTT
TRBJ1-1,.,TRBV18,.,CASSPTLGDSEAFF,TGTGCCAGCTCACCAACACTAGGGGACTCTGAAGCTTTCTTT
TRBJ2-1,TRBD2,TRBV2,.,CASRPRAGSYNEQFF,TGTGCCAGCAGGCCTCGAGCGGGATCCTACAATGAGCAGTTCTTC
TRBJ2-3,.,TRBV7-9,.,CASSLGQVSTDTQYF,TGTGCCAGCAGCTTAGGACAGGTTTCCACAGATACGCAGTATTTT